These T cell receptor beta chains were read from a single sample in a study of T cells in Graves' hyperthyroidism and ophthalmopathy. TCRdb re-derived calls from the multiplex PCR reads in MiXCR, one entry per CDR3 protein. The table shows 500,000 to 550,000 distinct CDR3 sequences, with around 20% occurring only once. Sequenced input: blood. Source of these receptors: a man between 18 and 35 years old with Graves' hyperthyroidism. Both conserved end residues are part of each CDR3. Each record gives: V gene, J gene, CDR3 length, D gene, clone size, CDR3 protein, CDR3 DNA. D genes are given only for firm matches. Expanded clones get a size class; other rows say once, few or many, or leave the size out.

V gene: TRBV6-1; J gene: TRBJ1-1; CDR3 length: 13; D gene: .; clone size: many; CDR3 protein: CASTTVGRTEAFF; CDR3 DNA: TGTGCCAGCACTACAGTGGGGAGGACTGAAGCTTTCTTT
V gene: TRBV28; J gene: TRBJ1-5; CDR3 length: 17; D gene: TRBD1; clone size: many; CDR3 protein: CASRSGTAVYSNQPQHF; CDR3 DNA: TGTGCCAGCAGGTCCGGGACAGCCGTTTATAGCAATCAGCCCCAGCATTTT
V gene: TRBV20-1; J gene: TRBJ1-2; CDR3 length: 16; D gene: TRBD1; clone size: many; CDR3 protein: CSARVPTGGLTYGYTF; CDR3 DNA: TGCAGTGCTAGAGTTCCGACAGGGGGCCTTACCTATGGCTACACCTTC
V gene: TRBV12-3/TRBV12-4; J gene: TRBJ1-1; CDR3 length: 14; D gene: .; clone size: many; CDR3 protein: CASSLVRGGTEAFF; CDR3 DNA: TGTGCCAGCAGTTTAGTCAGGGGTGGCACTGAAGCTTTCTTT
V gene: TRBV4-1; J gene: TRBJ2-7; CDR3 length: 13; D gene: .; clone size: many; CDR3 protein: CASSLLPPDEQYF; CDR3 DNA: TGCGCCAGCAGCCTCTTACCGCCCGACGAGCAGTACTTC
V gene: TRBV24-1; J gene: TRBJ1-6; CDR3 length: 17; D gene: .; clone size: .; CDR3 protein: CATRRGRAQGNCSPLHF; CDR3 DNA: TGTGCCACCAGGAGGGGCCGGGCGCAGGGGAACTGCTCACCCCTCCACTTT
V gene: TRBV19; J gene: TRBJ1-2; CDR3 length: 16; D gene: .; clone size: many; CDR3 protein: CASSEVRRYRNYGYTF; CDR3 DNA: TGTGCCAGTAGTGAGGTCCGCCGGTATCGAAACTATGGCTACACCTTC
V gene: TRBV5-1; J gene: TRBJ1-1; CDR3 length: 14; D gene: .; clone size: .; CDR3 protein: CASSLYGDDTEAFF; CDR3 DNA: TGCGCCAGCAGCTTGTACGGGGATGACACTGAAGCTTTCTTT
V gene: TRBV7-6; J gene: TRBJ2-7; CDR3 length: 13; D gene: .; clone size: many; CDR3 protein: CASSLDQTYEQYF; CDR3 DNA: TGTGCCAGCAGCTTAGACCAGACCTACGAGCAGTACTTC
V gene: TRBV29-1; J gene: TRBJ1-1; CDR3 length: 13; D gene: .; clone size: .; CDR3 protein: CSVEDERVTEAFF; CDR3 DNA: TGCAGCGTTGAAGATGAAAGAGTAACCGAAGCTTTCTTT
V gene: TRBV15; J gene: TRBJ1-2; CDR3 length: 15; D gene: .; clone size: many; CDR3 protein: CATSRDGKGYYGYTF; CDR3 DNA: TGTGCCACCAGCAGAGATGGGAAAGGGTACTATGGCTACACCTTC
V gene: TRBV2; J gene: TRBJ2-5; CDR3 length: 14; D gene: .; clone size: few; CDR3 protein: CAIPNGAGQETQYF; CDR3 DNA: TGTGCCATCCCAAACGGGGCGGGTCAAGAGACCCAGTACTTC
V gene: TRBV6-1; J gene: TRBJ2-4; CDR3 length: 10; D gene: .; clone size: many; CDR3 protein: CASRRDIQYF; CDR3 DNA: TGTGCCAGCAGGAGGGACATTCAGTACTTC
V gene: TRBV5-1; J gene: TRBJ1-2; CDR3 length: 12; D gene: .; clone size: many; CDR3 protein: CASSSDGYGYTF; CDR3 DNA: TGCGCCAGCAGCTCGGACGGCTATGGCTACACCTTC
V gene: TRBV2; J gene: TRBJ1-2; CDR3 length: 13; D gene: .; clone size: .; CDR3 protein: CASSADGNYGYTF; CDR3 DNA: TGTGCCAGCAGCGCGGACGGAAATTATGGCTACACCTTC
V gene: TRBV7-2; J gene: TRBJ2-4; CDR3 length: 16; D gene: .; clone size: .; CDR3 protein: CASSLGGGLAKNIQYF; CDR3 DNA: TGTGCCAGCAGCTTAGGAGGGGGTTTAGCCAAAAACATTCAGTACTTC
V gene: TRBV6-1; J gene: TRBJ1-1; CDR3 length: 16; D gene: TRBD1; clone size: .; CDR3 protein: CASIPWRGQANTEAFF; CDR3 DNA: TGTGCCAGCATCCCGTGGAGGGGACAGGCGAACACTGAAGCTTTCTTT
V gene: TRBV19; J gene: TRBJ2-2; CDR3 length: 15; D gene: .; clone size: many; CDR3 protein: CASSILATNTGELFF; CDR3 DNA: TGTGCCAGTAGTATCTTGGCCACAAACACCGGGGAGCTGTTTTTT
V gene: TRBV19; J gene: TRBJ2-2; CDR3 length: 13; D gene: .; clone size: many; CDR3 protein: CASSMRGAGELFF; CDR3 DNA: TGTGCCAGTAGTATGCGAGGGGCCGGGGAGCTGTTTTTT
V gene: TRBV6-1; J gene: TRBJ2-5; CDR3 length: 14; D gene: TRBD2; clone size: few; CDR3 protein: CASSPTSGSETQYF; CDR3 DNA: TGTGCCAGCAGCCCGACTAGCGGGAGTGAGACCCAGTACTTC
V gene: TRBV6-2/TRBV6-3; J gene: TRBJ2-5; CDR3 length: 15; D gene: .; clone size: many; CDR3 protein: CATTRGGGPQETQYF; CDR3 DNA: TGTGCCACCACCCGGGGCGGGGGCCCTCAAGAGACCCAGTACTTC
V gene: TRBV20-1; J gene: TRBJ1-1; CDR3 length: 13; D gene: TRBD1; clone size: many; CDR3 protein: CSASDRAGTEAFF; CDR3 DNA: TGCAGTGCTAGTGACAGGGCGGGCACTGAAGCTTTCTTT
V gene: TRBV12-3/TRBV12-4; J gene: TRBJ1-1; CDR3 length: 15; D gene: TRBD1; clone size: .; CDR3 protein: CASRLDRGRRTEAFF; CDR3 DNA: TGTGCCAGTAGATTGGACAGGGGGCGTCGCACTGAAGCTTTCTTT
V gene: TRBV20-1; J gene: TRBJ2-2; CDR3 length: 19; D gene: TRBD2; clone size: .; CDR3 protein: CSAGGPRLAGGLNTGELFF; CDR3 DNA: TGCAGTGCTGGGGGGCCGCGACTAGCGGGGGGCCTGAACACCGGGGAGCTGTTTTTT
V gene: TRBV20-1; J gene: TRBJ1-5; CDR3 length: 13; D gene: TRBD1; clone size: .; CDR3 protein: CSALTGGNQPQHF; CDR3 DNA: TGCAGTGCTCTTACAGGGGGCAATCAGCCCCAGCATTTT
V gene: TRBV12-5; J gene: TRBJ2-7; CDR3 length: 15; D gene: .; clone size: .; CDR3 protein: CASGLAQGFVYEQYF; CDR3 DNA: TGTGCTAGTGGTTTGGCGCAGGGATTTGTATACGAGCAGTACTTC
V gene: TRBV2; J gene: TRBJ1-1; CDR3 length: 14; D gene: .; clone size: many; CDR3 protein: CASSNSDGNTEAFF; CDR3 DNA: TGTGCCAGCAGTAACTCCGACGGGAACACTGAAGCTTTCTTT
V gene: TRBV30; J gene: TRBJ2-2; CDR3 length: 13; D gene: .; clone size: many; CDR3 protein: CAWSLGNTGELFF; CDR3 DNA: TGTGCCTGGAGCTTAGGGAACACCGGGGAGCTGTTTTTT
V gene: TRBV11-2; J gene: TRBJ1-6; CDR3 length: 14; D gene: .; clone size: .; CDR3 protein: CASSLVPWESPLHF; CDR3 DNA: TGTGCCAGCAGCTTAGTTCCGTGGGAGTCACCCCTCCACTTT
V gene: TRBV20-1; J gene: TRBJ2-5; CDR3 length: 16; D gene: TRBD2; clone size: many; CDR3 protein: CSAREGLAGGQETQYF; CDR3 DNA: TGCAGTGCTAGGGAGGGACTAGCGGGGGGCCAAGAGACCCAGTACTTC
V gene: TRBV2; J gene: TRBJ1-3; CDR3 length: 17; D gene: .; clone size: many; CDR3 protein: CASSPISKSSSGNTIYF; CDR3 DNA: TGTGCCAGCAGTCCCATCAGCAAGAGCAGCTCTGGAAACACCATATATTTT
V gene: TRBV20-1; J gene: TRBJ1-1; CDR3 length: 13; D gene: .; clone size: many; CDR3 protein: CSARAAVHTEAFF; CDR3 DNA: TGCAGTGCTAGAGCGGCCGTTCACACTGAAGCTTTCTTT
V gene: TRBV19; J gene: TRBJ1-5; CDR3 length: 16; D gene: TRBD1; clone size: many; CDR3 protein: CASSPTGTRSNQPQHF; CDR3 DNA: TGTGCCAGTAGCCCGACAGGGACGAGAAGCAATCAGCCCCAGCATTTT
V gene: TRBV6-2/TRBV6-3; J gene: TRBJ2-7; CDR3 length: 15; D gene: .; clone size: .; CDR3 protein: CASSRTSSGDGEQYF; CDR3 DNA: TGTGCCAGCAGCCGGACTTCATCCGGGGACGGCGAGCAGTACTTC
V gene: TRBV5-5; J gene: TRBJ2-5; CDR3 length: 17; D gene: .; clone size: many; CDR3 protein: CASSPGAGWVGRETQYF; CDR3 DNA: TGTGCCAGCAGCCCGGGGGCAGGGTGGGTAGGGAGAGAGACCCAGTACTTC
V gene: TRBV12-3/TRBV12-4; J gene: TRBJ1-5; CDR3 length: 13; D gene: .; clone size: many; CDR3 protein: CASRVHSNQPQHF; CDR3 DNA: TGTGCCAGCAGGGTACACAGCAATCAGCCCCAGCATTTT
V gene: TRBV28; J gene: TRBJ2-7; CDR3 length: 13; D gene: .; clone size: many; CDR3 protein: CASSPAQGREQYF; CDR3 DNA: TGTGCCAGCAGCCCGGCCCAGGGGCGGGAGCAGTACTTC
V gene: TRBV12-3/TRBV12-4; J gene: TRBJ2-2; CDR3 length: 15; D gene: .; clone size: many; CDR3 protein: CASSLGTRNTGELFF; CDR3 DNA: TGTGCCAGCAGTTTAGGGACACGGAACACCGGGGAGCTGTTTTTT
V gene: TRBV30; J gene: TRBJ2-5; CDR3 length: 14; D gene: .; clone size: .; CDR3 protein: CAWSVESTGAAQYF; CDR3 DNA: TGTGCCTGGAGTGTCGAATCCACGGGAGCGGCCCAGTACTTC
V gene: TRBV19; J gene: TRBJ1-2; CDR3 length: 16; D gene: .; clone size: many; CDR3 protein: CASSIEPRRDFHRYTF; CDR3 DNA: TGTGCCAGTAGTATAGAACCCCGCAGGGACTTCCATCGCTACACCTTC
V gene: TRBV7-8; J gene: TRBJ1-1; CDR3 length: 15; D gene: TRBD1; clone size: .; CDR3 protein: CASSRGLGRNTEAFF; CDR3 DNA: TGTGCCAGCAGCAGGGGGCTAGGAAGGAACACTGAAGCTTTCTTT
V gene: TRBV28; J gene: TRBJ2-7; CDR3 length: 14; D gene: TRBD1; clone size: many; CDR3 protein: CASSFRDRAYEQYF; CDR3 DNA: TGTGCCAGCAGTTTCCGGGACAGGGCGTACGAGCAGTACTTC
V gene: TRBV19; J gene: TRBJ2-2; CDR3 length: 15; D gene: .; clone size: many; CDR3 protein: CASSRLGRVNGELFF; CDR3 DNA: TGTGCCAGTAGTAGGTTAGGCAGGGTAAACGGGGAGCTGTTTTTT
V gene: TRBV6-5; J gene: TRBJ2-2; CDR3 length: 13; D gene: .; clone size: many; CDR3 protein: CASSYGVPGELFF; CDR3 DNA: TGTGCCAGCAGTTACGGGGTTCCCGGGGAGCTGTTTTTT
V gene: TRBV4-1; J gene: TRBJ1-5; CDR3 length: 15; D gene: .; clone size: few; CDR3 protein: CASSQVGGGNQPQHF; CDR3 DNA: TGCGCCAGCAGCCAAGTGGGGGGCGGCAATCAGCCCCAGCATTTT
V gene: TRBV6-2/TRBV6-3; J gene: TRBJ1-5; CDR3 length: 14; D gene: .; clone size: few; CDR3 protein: CASSWDLSNQPQHF; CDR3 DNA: TGTGCCAGCAGCTGGGACCTAAGCAATCAGCCCCAGCATTTT
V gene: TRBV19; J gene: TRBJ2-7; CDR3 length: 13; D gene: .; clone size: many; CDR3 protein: CASSTGPSYEQYF; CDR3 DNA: TGTGCCAGTAGTACCGGTCCCTCCTACGAGCAGTACTTC
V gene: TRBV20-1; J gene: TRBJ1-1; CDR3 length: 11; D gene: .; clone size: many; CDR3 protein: CSARARGWAFF; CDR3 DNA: TGCAGTGCTAGGGCCCGGGGTTGGGCTTTCTTT
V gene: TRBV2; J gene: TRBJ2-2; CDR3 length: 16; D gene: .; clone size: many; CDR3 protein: CASSEGGRILTGELFF; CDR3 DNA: TGTGCCAGCAGTGAAGGGGGTAGGATCCTCACCGGGGAGCTGTTTTTT
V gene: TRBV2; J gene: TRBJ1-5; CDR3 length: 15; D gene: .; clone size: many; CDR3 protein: CASGGTRFSNQPQHF; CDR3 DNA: TGTGCCAGCGGCGGGACAAGGTTTAGCAATCAGCCCCAGCATTTT
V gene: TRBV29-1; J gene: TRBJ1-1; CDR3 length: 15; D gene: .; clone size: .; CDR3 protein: CSVEPSGSAGTEAFF; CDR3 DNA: TGCAGCGTTGAACCATCGGGGTCCGCGGGAACTGAAGCTTTCTTT
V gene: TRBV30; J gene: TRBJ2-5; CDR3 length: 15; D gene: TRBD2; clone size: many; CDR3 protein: CAWTPGLALQETQYF; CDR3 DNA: TGTGCCTGGACTCCGGGACTAGCACTTCAAGAGACCCAGTACTTC
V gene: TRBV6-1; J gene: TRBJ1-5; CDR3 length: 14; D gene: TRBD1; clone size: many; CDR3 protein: CASNIGQGRQPQHF; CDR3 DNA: TGTGCCAGCAATATTGGACAGGGGAGACAGCCCCAGCATTTT
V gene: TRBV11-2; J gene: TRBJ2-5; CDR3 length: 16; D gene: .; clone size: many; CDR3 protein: CASSHQTGTIQETQYF; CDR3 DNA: TGTGCCAGCAGCCACCAAACCGGGACGATCCAAGAGACCCAGTACTTC
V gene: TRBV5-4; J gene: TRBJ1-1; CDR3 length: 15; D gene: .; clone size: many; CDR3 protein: CASSLAESLNTEAFF; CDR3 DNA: TGTGCCAGCAGCTTGGCCGAAAGCTTGAACACTGAAGCTTTCTTT